The source of this T cell receptor (beta chain) is a study of T-cell memory formation after mild COVID-19. Across the study: Largely, TCR clusters stayed within a single donor. Study-wide points: Clones contracting across day 15 to 85 had a balanced CD4/CD8 profile; later expanding clones leaned CD4+.

Using its own MiXCR run on the 5' RACE reads, TCRdb lists one record per CDR3 protein. The sample yields 140,000 or so distinct CDR3 sequences, around 5.8% seen once. In regard to this clonotype: Antigen: not known.

The specimen was PBMCs or a T cell subset sorted from them (not recorded which). The clonotype was recovered from an adult woman who had mild COVID-19 (a few samples of this study predate the infection). Cell type and time point are not known.

CDR3 DNA: TGTGCCAGCAGTGAAGTTTCGGGGGGCGGAAACACCATATATTTT. Its translation is CASSEVSGGGNTIYF. This rearrangement joins TRBV2 to TRBJ1-3, with D perhaps matching TRBD1 (6 bases). Trimming removed 1 base at V and 4 bases at J, with 11 bases between. The germline V gene encodes CDR1 SNHLY and CDR2 FYNNEI. The CDR3 is made up of 15 amino acids.